Listed here are 14 T cell receptor beta chains from one sample, sequenced in a study of beta chain features in type 1 diabetes. Expressed TCRB transcripts got sequenced, as all isolated RNA was reverse transcribed. Libraries were prepared by immunoSEQ multiplex PCR; TCRdb keeps only in-frame clonotypes and omits some of them. The sample shows about 450,000 clones, over 9.5% of them seen only once. The sequenced sample consisted of naive CD4+ T cells from blood. Receptors were obtained from a woman aged 18-29 years in good health.

This clone was detected only a few times. This sequence joins TRBV7-2 and TRBJ2-2; maybe TRBD1 (5 bases). CDR1 is SGHTA and CDR2 is FQGNSA in the germline V gene. The V end was cut by 5 bases, the J end by 9 bases, with 22 bases between. The CDR3 contains 16 residues. The CDR3 region has the DNA TGTGCCAGCAGCCCACAGGCCCTGGGGCCGTCCCGGGAGCTGTTTTTT. Encoded protein: CASSPQALGPSRELFF.

The V and J genes are TRBV29-1 and TRBJ2-3; D is possibly TRBD1 (5 bases). The CDR3 has 13 amino acids. The V and J ends lost 8 bases and 3 bases respectively, with 15 bases between them. Germline V gene lookup returns CDR1 SQVTM and CDR2 ANQGSEA. Here the CDR3 reads CSTGRPGTDTQYF. The CDR3 nucleotides read TGCAGCACTGGCCGCCCAGGGACAGATACGCAGTATTTT.

This clone has only a few counts. The rearrangement joins TRBV19 to TRBJ2-1; the D is unclear. V lost 4 bases and J lost 11, with 6 bases in between. Germline values: CDR1 LNHDA, CDR2 SQIVND (reference sequence). The CDR3 is 10 residues long. CDR3 sequence (DNA): TGTGCCAGTAGTAATACTAAGCAGTTCTTC. Residues: CASSNTKQFF.

This clone was picked up a small number of times. This chain links TRBV7-9 with TRBJ1-1; D ambiguous. The CDR3 runs to 15 residues. Per the germline V gene, CDR1 is SEHNR and CDR2 is FQNEAQ (reference sequence). Trimming removed 2 bases from V and 0 bases from J, with 10 bases in between. The CDR3 region has the DNA TGTGCCAGCAGCTTACGGCAGAACCTGAACACTGAAGCTTTCTTT. Its protein is CASSLRQNLNTEAFF.

The gene calls are TRBV4-3 and TRBJ2-4; D unclear. The germline V gene has CDR1 LGHNA and CDR2 YSLEER. CDR3 length equals 13 residues. The V end lost 0 bases, the J end lost 7 bases, and 7 bases lay between the germline ends. The CDR3 sequence: CASSQDRVNIQYF. In DNA, the CDR3 is TGCGCCAGCAGCCAAGATCGGGTTAACATTCAGTACTTC.

This clone occurred a few times. The chain couples TRBV7-2 to TRBJ2-5; D call uncertain. This CDR3 has 11 residues. With 3 bases removed from V and 7 bases from J, the gap between germline ends came to 6 bases. Germline CDR1 and CDR2: SGHTA and FQGNSA. The CDR3 DNA reads TGTGCCAGCAGCTTTCATGGGACCCAGTACTTC. Translation: CASSFHGTQYF.

This clone appeared many times. Other DNA sequences in this specimen translate into the identical CDR3. The chain carries TRBV29-1 and TRBJ2-7, with D possibly being TRBD1 (6 bases). Germline V lookup: CDR1 SQVTM, CDR2 ANQGSEA. The ends were cut back, 0 bases at V and 3 bases at J, with 6 bases in the middle. This CDR3 has 12 residues. The CDR3 region has the DNA TGCAGCGTTGAAGAGACAGGCTACGAGCAGTACTTC. Protein: CSVEETGYEQYF.

The table lists this clone with many counts. The chain joins TRBV14 to TRBJ2-1; 7 bases are shared with TRBD1. The CDR3 runs to 15 residues. V was clipped by 4 bases and J by 0 bases; unmatched bases: 3. Germline values: CDR1 SGHDN, CDR2 FVKESK. This CDR3 reads CASSLTGTSYNEQFF. The CDR3 coding sequence is TGTGCCAGCAGCCTGACAGGGACCTCCTACAATGAGCAGTTCTTC.

The chain uses TRBV9 and TRBJ2-4; possibly TRBD1 for D (5 bases). The CDR3 sequence is 15 residues long. CDR1 and CDR2 from the germline V gene are SGDLS and YYNGEE. V lost 1 base and J 4 bases, leaving 12 bases between the germline ends. The chain's CDR3 is CASSVTGVPKNIQYF. In DNA form, the CDR3 reads TGTGCCAGCAGCGTAACAGGCGTACCAAAAAACATTCAGTACTTC.

The chain has TRBV7-2 and TRBJ2-5, with unresolved D. CDR3 length: 15 amino acids. The V end lost 4 bases, the J end lost 7 bases, and 19 bases lay between the germline ends. The germline gives CDR1 SGHTA, CDR2 FQGNSA. The CDR3 DNA reads TGTGCCAGCAGCTCCCCCGGACCATCGTTTGGGACCCAGTACTTC. Its protein product is CASSSPGPSFGTQYF.

This clone occurred a few times. This rearrangement joins TRBV20-1 to TRBJ2-1; a possible D gene is TRBD2 (5 bases). The germline V and J ends were trimmed by 3 bases and 7 bases, with 7 bases remaining between them. Germline CDR1 DFQATT, CDR2 SNEGSKA (reference sequence). The CDR3 runs to 11 residues. The CDR3, as DNA: TGCAGTGCTAGTGGGAGTAATGAGCAGTTCTTC. It codes for CSASGSNEQFF.

This rearrangement joins TRBV4-3 to TRBJ2-2, with unresolved D. V lost 1 base, J lost 0 bases, and 3 bases lay in between. The CDR3 runs 14 residues. Germline-derived CDR1 and CDR2 are LGHNA and YSLEER. CDR3 sequence reads: CASSQGPNTGELFF. The DNA of the CDR3 is TGCGCCAGCAGCCAAGGTCCGAACACCGGGGAGCTGTTTTTT.

The V gene is TRBV5-6, the J gene TRBJ2-7, with D possibly TRBD1 on 5 matching bases. The germline V and J ends were trimmed by 2 bases and 6 bases, with 12 bases remaining between them. Germline V lookup: CDR1 SGHDT, CDR2 YYEEEE. The CDR3 sequence is 13 residues long. The CDR3 reads CASSFGRGSEQYV. The CDR3 coding sequence is TGTGCCAGCAGCTTCGGTAGGGGCTCCGAGCAGTACGTC.

This clone was counted between two and nine times. The chain has TRBV7-2 and TRBJ1-5; TRBD1 might be the D (6 bases). The CDR3 has 15 amino acids. The germline gives CDR1 SGHTA, CDR2 FQGNSA. V gave up 4 bases and J gave up 7 bases, with 17 bases separating them. This CDR3 reads CASSSSSGGRQPQHF. The DNA for the CDR3 is TGTGCCAGCAGCTCCTCTTCGGGGGGCAGGCAGCCCCAGCATTTT. Based on the CDR3 plus reference TRBV7-2 and TRBJ1-5, the full variable domain is GAGVSQSPSNKVTEKGKDVELRCDPISGHTALYWYRQSLGQGLEFLIYFQGNSAPDKSGLPSDRFSAERTGGSVSTLTIQRTQQEDSAVYLCASSSSSGGRQPQHFGDGTRLSIL.